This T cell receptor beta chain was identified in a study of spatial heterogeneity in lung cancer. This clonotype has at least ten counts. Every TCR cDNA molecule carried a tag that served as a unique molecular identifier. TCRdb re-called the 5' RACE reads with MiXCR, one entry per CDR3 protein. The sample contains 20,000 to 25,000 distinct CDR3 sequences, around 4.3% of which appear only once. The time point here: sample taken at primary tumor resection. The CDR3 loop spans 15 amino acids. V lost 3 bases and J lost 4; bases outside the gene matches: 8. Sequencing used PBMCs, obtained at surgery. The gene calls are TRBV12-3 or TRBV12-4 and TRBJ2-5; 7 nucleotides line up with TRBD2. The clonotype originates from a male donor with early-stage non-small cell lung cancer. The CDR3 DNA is TGTGCCAGCAGTTTTAAGGGGTGGGAGGGAGAGACCCAGTACTTC. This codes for CASSFKGWEGETQYF.